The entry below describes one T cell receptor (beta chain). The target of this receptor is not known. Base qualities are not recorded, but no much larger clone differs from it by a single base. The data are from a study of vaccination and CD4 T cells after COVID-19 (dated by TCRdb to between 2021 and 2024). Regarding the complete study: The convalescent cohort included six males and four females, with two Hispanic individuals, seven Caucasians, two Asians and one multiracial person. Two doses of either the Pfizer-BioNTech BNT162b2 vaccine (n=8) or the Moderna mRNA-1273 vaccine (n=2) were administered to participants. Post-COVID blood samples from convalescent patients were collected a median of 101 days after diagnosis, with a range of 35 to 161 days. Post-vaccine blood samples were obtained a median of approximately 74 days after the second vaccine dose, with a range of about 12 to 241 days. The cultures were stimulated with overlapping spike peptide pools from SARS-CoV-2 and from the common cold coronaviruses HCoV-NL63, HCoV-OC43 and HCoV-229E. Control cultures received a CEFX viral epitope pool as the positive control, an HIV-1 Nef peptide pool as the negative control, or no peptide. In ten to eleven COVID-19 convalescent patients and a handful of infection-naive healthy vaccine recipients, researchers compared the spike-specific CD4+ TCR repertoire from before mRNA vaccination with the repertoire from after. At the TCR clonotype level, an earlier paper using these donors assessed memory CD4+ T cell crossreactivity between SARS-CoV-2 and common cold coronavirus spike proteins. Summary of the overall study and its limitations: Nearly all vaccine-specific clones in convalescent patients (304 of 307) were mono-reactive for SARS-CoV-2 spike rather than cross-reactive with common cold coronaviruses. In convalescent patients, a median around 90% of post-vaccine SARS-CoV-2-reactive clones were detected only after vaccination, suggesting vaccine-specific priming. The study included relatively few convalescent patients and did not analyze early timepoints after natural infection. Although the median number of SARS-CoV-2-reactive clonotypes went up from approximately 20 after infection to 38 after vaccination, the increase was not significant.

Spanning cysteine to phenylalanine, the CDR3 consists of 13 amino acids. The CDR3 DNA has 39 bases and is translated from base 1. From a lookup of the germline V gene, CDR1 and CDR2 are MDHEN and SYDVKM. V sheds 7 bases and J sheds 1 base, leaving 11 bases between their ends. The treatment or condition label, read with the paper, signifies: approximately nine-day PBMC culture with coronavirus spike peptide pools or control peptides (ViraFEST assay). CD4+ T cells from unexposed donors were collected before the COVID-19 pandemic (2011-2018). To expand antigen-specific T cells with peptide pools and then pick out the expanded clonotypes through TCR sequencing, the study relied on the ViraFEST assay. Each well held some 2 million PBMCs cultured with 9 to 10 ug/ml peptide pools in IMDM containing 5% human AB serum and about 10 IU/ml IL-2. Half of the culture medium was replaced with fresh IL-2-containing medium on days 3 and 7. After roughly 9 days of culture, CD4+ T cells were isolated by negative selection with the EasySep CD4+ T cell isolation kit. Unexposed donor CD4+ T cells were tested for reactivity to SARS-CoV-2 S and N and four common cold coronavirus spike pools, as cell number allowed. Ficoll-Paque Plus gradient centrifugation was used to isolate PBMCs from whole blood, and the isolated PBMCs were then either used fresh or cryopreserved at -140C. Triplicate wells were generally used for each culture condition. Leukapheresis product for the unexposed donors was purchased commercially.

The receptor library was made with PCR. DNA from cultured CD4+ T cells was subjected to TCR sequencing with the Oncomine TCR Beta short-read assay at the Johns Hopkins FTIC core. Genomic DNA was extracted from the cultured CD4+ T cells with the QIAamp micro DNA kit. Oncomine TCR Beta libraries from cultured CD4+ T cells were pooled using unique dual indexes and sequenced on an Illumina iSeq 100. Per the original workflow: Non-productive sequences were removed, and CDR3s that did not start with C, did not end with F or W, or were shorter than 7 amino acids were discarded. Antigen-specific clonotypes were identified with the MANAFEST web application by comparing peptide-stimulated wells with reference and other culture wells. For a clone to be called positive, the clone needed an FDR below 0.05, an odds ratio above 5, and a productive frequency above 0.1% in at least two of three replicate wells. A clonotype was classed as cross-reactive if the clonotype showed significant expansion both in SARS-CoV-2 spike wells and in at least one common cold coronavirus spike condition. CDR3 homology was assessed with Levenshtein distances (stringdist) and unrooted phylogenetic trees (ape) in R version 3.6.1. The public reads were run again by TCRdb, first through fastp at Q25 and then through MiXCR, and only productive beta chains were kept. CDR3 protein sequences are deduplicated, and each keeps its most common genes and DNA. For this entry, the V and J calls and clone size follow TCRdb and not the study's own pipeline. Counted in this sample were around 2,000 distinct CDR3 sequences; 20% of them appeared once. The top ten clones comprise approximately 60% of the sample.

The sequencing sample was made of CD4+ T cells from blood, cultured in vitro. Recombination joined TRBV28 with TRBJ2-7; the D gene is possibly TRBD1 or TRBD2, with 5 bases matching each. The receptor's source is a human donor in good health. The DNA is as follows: TGTGCCAGCACCCGGGACCCGTCCTACGAGCAGTACTTC. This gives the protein CASTRDPSYEQYF.